Below, 10 T cell receptor beta chains from the same sample are listed, as sequenced in a study of cytomegalovirus exposure and HLA in healthy donors (dated by TCRdb to between 2016 and 2019). Libraries were constructed by the immunoSEQ multiplex PCR assay. For the multiplex PCR, a mixture combining 60 forward primers for TCR Vbeta segments and 13 reverse primers for TCR Jbeta segments was used. TCRdb retrieved this table from immuneACCESS and kept in-frame rearrangements only. Not all clones are present; in checked studies, unresolved V genes account for under half, and no reason is known for the remainder. This sample gives tens of thousands of clones in total; approximately 80% of them show up just once. 3.8% of the sample is in the top ten clones. Sequenced: PBMCs. The receptor set was obtained from a man aged 45-65 years in good health and CMV-seronegative.

The chain combines TRBV13 with TRBJ1-1; TRBD1 matches 7 bases. CDR3 length: 16 residues. The V and J ends lost 5 bases and 0 bases, in that order; junction bases with no gene match: 9. CDR1 is PRHDT and CDR2 is FYEKMQ in the germline V gene (reference sequence). CDR3 DNA sequence: TGTGCCAGCAGCGAGCGACAGGGTCGGATGAACACTGAAGCTTTCTTT. It is translated as CASSERQGRMNTEAFF.

Turning to this clone: The same CDR3 is also encoded by other DNA sequences in this sample. The chain recombines TRBV9 with TRBJ1-2, with a possible D match to TRBD1 (5 bases). V shed 1 base and J shed 5 bases, with 15 bases lying between them. The germline V gene encodes CDR1 SGDLS and CDR2 YYNGEE. CDR3 size: 15 residues. The CDR3 sequence: CASSVSAGRNYGYTF. The CDR3 DNA reads TGTGCCAGCAGCGTAAGCGCAGGGCGAAATTATGGCTACACCTTC.

This chain joins TRBV5-1 and TRBJ2-1; weak D call: TRBD2 (6 bases). This CDR3 is 15 amino acids long. From germline, CDR1 is SGHRS and CDR2 YFSETQ. V gave up 0 bases and J gave up 7 bases, with 14 bases separating them. CDR3 bases: TGCGCCAGCAGCTTGGAAGCGGGCCGGCGGAATGAGCAGTTCTTC. Its protein product is CASSLEAGRRNEQFF.

This clone was seen once. The chain couples TRBV7-2 to TRBJ2-3, with 7 bases matching TRBD1. The junction had 6 bases not matched to a gene; V was cut back by 5 bases and J by 4 bases. This CDR3 is 14 amino acids long. CDR1 and CDR2 from the germline V gene are SGHTA and FQGNSA. The CDR3 here is CASSPDRAADTQYF. CDR3 DNA: TGTGCCAGCAGCCCCGACAGGGCGGCAGATACGCAGTATTTT.

The chain uses TRBV5-1 and TRBJ2-5, with a possible D match to TRBD1 (6 bases). The J call is in doubt because the DNA end fits TRBJ2-7 better. CDR1 SGHRS and CDR2 YFSETQ come from the germline V gene. CDR3 size: 15 residues. The CDR3 bases are TGCGCCAGCAGCTTGGAGGGCAGGGGTGATTACGAGCAGTACTTC. Protein: CASSLEGRGDYEQYF.

The chain uses TRBV7-2 and TRBJ2-3, with 8 nucleotides matching TRBD2. After removal of 2 bases from V and 3 bases from J, the junction contained 16 bases not matched to a gene. The CDR3 covers 19 residues. Looked up from germline, CDR1 is SGHTA and CDR2 is FQGNSA. The CDR3 protein is CASSLREWVELAVTDTQYF. Written as DNA, the CDR3 is TGTGCCAGCAGCTTAAGGGAGTGGGTTGAACTAGCGGTAACAGATACGCAGTATTTT.

On this clone itself: The sample holds other DNA sequences that translate to the same CDR3. V usage is TRBV19 and J usage is TRBJ2-5; TRBD1 might be the D (5 bases). V lost 7 bases to trimming and J lost 5 bases, with 8 bases between them. CDR1 is LNHDA and CDR2 is SQIVND in the germline V gene (reference sequence). The CDR3 has 11 amino acids. CDR3 DNA: TGTGCCAGTACCTCAGGGGAGACCCAGTACTTC. Translated: CASTSGETQYF.

V usage is TRBV4-3 and J usage is TRBJ2-2; 7 bases match TRBD1. Germline CDR1 and CDR2: LGHNA and YSLEER. The CDR3 consists of 14 residues. The trim removed 2 bases at V and 6 bases at J, leaving 3 bases unmatched. The CDR3 DNA reads as TGCGCCAGCAGCCAAACTCAGGGGGCCGGGGAGCTGTTTTTT. Amino acid sequence: CASSQTQGAGELFF.

The chain links TRBV7-9 to TRBJ2-2, with 9 nucleotides matching TRBD2. Germline CDR1 and CDR2: SEHNR and FQNEAQ (reference sequence). The junction had 6 bases not matched to a gene; V was cut back by 5 bases and J by 2 bases. The CDR3 has 16 amino acids. CDR3 amino acids: CASSPLAGSNTGELFF. The CDR3 coding sequence is TGTGCCAGCAGCCCCCTAGCGGGATCTAACACCGGGGAGCTGTTTTTT.

The chain couples TRBV18 to TRBJ1-1; 8 bases line up with TRBD1. Trimming cost V 6 bases and J 2 bases; bases outside gene matches: 8. This CDR3 has 15 residues. Germline V CDR1 and CDR2: KGHSH, LQKENI. The CDR3 coding sequence is TGTGCCAGCTCTCGCTCGACAGGGGATAACACTGAAGCTTTCTTT. It specifies CASSRSTGDNTEAFF.